This is a list of T cell receptor beta chains from one sample in a study of T-cell reconstitution after alpha-beta-depleted transplantation in children. TCRdb independently ran MiXCR on the PCR reads; one entry per CDR3 protein. The table shows hundreds of thousands of distinct CDR3 sequences, with around 16% occurring only once. The specimen comprised PBMCs, mostly from graft donor cells, sampled 360 days after TCRalphabeta/CD19-depleted stem cell transplant. Receptor source: a boy younger than two who had a stem cell transplant for Wiskott-Aldrich syndrome, so the T cells may come from the graft donor. Both conserved end residues are part of each CDR3. The D gene is left open where the match is weak. Only some rows state a clone size, as once, few, many or a class for expanded clones.

CDR3nt,CDR3aa,j_gene,abundance,d_gene,v_gene
TGTGCCAGCAGCTTTGACGGGGGCACTGAAGCTTTCTTT,CASSFDGGTEAFF,TRBJ1-1,-,-,TRBV7-9
TGTGCCTGGAGTGCCGGGACAGGGGGCTACGAGCAGTACTTC,CAWSAGTGGYEQYF,TRBJ2-7,few,TRBD1,TRBV30
TGTGCCAGCAGCACGTCCCAGGCCTACAATGAGCAGTTCTTC,CASSTSQAYNEQFF,TRBJ2-1,-,-,TRBV9
TGTGCCAGCAGTTACGGGACTAGCGCGCTGGATGAGCAGTTCTTC,CASSYGTSALDEQFF,TRBJ2-1,-,TRBD2,TRBV6-2/TRBV6-3
TGTGCCACCGGGGCAGGGAACACCGGGGAGCTGTTTTTT,CATGAGNTGELFF,TRBJ2-2,few,-,TRBV7-2
TGTGCCAGCAGCACCAAACCAGGGGGCTCCTACAATGAGCAGTTCTTC,CASSTKPGGSYNEQFF,TRBJ2-1,few,TRBD1,TRBV5-4
TGTGCCAGTAGTATAGGGCAGGGCACCACCTACGAGCAGTACTTC,CASSIGQGTTYEQYF,TRBJ2-7,-,-,TRBV19
TGCGCCAGCAGCTCAGAACCGCCGGGACACAGCTACAATGAGCAGTTCTTC,CASSSEPPGHSYNEQFF,TRBJ2-1,-,-,TRBV5-1
TGTGCCACCAGCAGAGATGACACCCAAGAGACCCAGTACTTC,CATSRDDTQETQYF,TRBJ2-5,few,-,TRBV15
TGTGCCAGCACCCAAGGCCATCCCGGGGAGCTGTTTTTT,CASTQGHPGELFF,TRBJ2-2,-,-,TRBV7-9
TGTGCCAGCACCCCGACTCTCTACGAGCAGTACTTC,CASTPTLYEQYF,TRBJ2-7,-,-,TRBV7-8
TGCACCATTACGCCCGGCACTAGCGGTACAGATACGCAGTATTTT,CTITPGTSGTDTQYF,TRBJ2-3,-,TRBD2,TRBV29-1
TGTGCCAGCAGCCACTGGACTGGGTACCAAGAGACCCAGTACTTC,CASSHWTGYQETQYF,TRBJ2-5,-,-,TRBV7-6
TGCGCCAGCAGCTTGACTAGCCCTACCTACAATGAGCAGTTCTTC,CASSLTSPTYNEQFF,TRBJ2-1,-,-,TRBV5-1
TGTGCCAGCAGGGAGACTGGACTAGTTCCCCGCGAGCAGTACTTC,CASRETGLVPREQYF,TRBJ2-7,few,TRBD2,TRBV6-1
TGTGCCAGCAGACTAACAAGCTCTGGAAACACCATATATTTT,CASRLTSSGNTIYF,TRBJ1-3,-,-,TRBV12-3/TRBV12-4
TGTGCCAGCAGTTTGAGCATAGCGGATGCCTACAATGAGCAGTTCTTC,CASSLSIADAYNEQFF,TRBJ2-1,few,-,TRBV27
TGCAGTGCTGTCAGGGGGTGGGAGCAGTACTTC,CSAVRGWEQYF,TRBJ2-7,-,TRBD1,TRBV20-1
TGTGCCACGCGGGGGAGGACAGCAGGGAGGGCAGAGACCCAGTACTTC,CATRGRTAGRAETQYF,TRBJ2-5,few,-,TRBV28
TGTGCCAGCAGCAATATTGACACTGAAGCTTTCTTT,CASSNIDTEAFF,TRBJ1-1,few,-,TRBV11-3
TGTGCCAGCAGCTTAGCGGACAGGGGAGGACGAGAGACCCAGTACTTC,CASSLADRGGRETQYF,TRBJ2-5,few,TRBD1,TRBV7-2
TGTGCCAGCAGCCCCGGACAGGGCAAAGCCAAAAACATTCAGTACTTC,CASSPGQGKAKNIQYF,TRBJ2-4,many,TRBD1,TRBV27
TGTGCCATCAGTGACACCCCGGGACAGGGGGCAGATACGCAGTATTTT,CAISDTPGQGADTQYF,TRBJ2-3,-,TRBD1,TRBV10-3
TGCAGTGCGCAGGCAGGGGCGCTTTTCTCCTACGAGCAGTACTTC,CSAQAGALFSYEQYF,TRBJ2-7,few,-,TRBV20-1
TGTGCCATCAGGAGGACAGGGGACACCGGGGAGCTGTTTTTT,CAIRRTGDTGELFF,TRBJ2-2,-,TRBD1,TRBV10-3
TGTGCCAGCAGTTTACAGGGGGTGAGGGAGCTGTTTTTT,CASSLQGVRELFF,TRBJ2-2,-,TRBD1,TRBV12-3/TRBV12-4
TGTGCCAGCAGCAAAGTGGAACTAGGGGGCAAAAACATTCAGTATTTC,CASSKVELGGKNIQYF,TRBJ2-4,-,-,TRBV21-1
TGTGCCAGCAGTTTTACAGGGGTGAGTCAGCCCCAGCATTTT,CASSFTGVSQPQHF,TRBJ1-5,few,TRBD1,TRBV12-3/TRBV12-4
TGCGCCAGCAGCCGAGGGACAGGCTACGAGCAGTACTTC,CASSRGTGYEQYF,TRBJ2-7,-,TRBD1,TRBV4-1
TGCGCCAGCAGTGCGGGGGCCCTCACAGATACGCAGTATTTT,CASSAGALTDTQYF,TRBJ2-3,-,-,TRBV10-1
TGTGCCAGCAGCTTAGTCCATTTGGGAGAAGCTTTCTTT,CASSLVHLGEAFF,TRBJ1-1,few,-,TRBV7-8
TGTGCCAGCAAAAGGGCGATAGCGGGGCCGAACACCGGGGAGCTGTTTTTT,CASKRAIAGPNTGELFF,TRBJ2-2,-,TRBD2,TRBV6-2/TRBV6-3
TGTGCCAGCAGCGTAGGGACTGGAGTCGGCGTGGATACGCAGTATTTT,CASSVGTGVGVDTQYF,TRBJ2-3,many,-,TRBV9
TGTGCCAGCAGTCCCTTTTTGCCCACCCTCGAACGCGGCTTTGATGGCTACGAGCAGTACTTC,CASSPFLPTLERGFDGYEQYF,TRBJ2-7,-,-,TRBV6-2/TRBV6-3
TGTGCCAGCAGTTCTTGGGGGGTCCAAGAGACCCAGTACTTC,CASSSWGVQETQYF,TRBJ2-5,-,-,TRBV28
TGTGCCAGCGGCTCGACAGGGTCACAGCCCCAGCATTTT,CASGSTGSQPQHF,TRBJ1-5,-,TRBD1,TRBV6-1
TGTGCCAGCAGTTTTTGGGGCTACGAGCAGTACTTC,CASSFWGYEQYF,TRBJ2-7,many,-,TRBV12-3/TRBV12-4
TGTGCCAGCAGTTACGAGGTAGCGGGGGGGCCCACAGATACGCAGTATTTT,CASSYEVAGGPTDTQYF,TRBJ2-3,few,TRBD2,TRBV6-5
TGCAGTGCTAGAGATCCGGGGTCCTTCACTGAAGCTTTCTTT,CSARDPGSFTEAFF,TRBJ1-1,few,-,TRBV20-1
TGCAGTGCCGAAGCCGCAGGGACCTACGAGCAGTACTTC,CSAEAAGTYEQYF,TRBJ2-7,-,-,TRBV20-1
TGTGCCAGCAGTGAACTAGGGGCGAGCTCTGGAAACACCATATATTTT,CASSELGASSGNTIYF,TRBJ1-3,few,-,TRBV6-1
TGTGCCAGCAGCTTAAATTGGGGGTGGACAGATACGCAGTATTTT,CASSLNWGWTDTQYF,TRBJ2-3,-,-,TRBV7-8
TGCAGTGCTAGAGATCCCAGGGTGAACACTGAAGCTTTCTTT,CSARDPRVNTEAFF,TRBJ1-1,many,-,TRBV20-1
TGCGCCAGCAGCTTGGCCCCCCGCCGAGAAGAGACCCAGTACTTC,CASSLAPRREETQYF,TRBJ2-5,-,-,TRBV5-1
TGTGCCAGCAGTTACTGGACAGGGTTGAAGACCCAGTACTTC,CASSYWTGLKTQYF,TRBJ2-5,-,TRBD1,TRBV6-2/TRBV6-3
TGTGCCAGCAGCCAAGTACTAGCGGGGGGGCCCAAAGAGACCCAGTACTTC,CASSQVLAGGPKETQYF,TRBJ2-5,few,TRBD2,TRBV4-2